This T cell receptor (beta chain) was profiled in a study of OX40 agonist ivuxolimab in advanced cancers. Whole-study findings and limits: CD8+ T cells showed, on average, more clonal expansion than CD4+ cells.

Data came from immunoSEQ multiplex PCR; TCRdb stores just in-frame clones and leaves some out. The sample records approximately 120,000 clones, around 90% being singletons. Germline V CDR1 and CDR2: WNHNN, SYGVQD (reference sequence). The CDR3 covers 14 residues. The ends lost 4 bases at V and 7 bases at J; junction bases unmatched: 6. This clone occurred once. Antigen: not known. This TCR was sampled from an adult with an advanced solid tumor such as melanoma, head and neck, liver or kidney cancer. Here the sequenced sample was CD4+ or CD8+ T cells sorted from blood, taken in a trial of the OX40 agonist ivuxolimab. This chain links TRBV10-1 with TRBJ1-4, with 7 nucleotides matching TRBD1. The DNA of the CDR3 is TGCGCCAGCAGTGCAACAGGGGAGGCTGAAAAACTGTTTTTT. This codes for CASSATGEAEKLFF.